This T cell receptor beta chain was profiled in a study of monozygotic twins with inflammatory bowel disease (dated by TCRdb to between 2019 and 2020). Study-wide context: The full study comprised about 28 monozygotic twin pairs: nine German pairs (four IBD-concordant, five IBD-discordant) and 19 IBD-discordant Danish pairs. The search for disease-associated traits relied mainly on comparing, within discordant pairs, IBD patients with their genetically identical healthy co-twins. Each individual had, on average, about 151 000 unique TCRalpha sequences and 181 000 unique TCRbeta sequences available for analysis. What the authors observed across the whole study: A decrease in TCRbeta repertoire diversity, as measured by inverse Simpson index, was observed in IBD patients compared with their healthy co-twins. Differing immunosuppressive treatments among patients may have added background noise and inter-individual variability to the repertoires. The results gave no support for a single strong signal or clonotype linked to IBD. The analysis was unable to tell apart different T cell subtypes. Compared with healthy twins, IBD patients had fewer clonotypes in common with other individuals, a difference most pronounced in patients showing signs of disease activity. No difference in repertoire similarity was observed between concordant and discordant twins, possibly owing to limited statistical power.

The library was prepared using 5' RACE. Preparation of each TCR library used roughly 3,300 ng of total RNA. For each sample, cDNA synthesis with SMARTScribe reverse transcriptase was split into eight separate reactions. During cDNA synthesis, unique molecular identifiers containing a 6-nucleotide sample barcode were introduced by template switching. TCRalpha and TCRbeta cDNA was amplified in two nested PCRs of approximately 16 and 10 cycles, and bead purification was carried out after each PCR. Before amplification, cDNA was treated with uracil DNA-glycosylase and purified using the QIAquick PCR purification kit. In the second PCR, Illumina TruSeq-compatible adapters and sample-specific barcodes were added. Library quality and concentration were checked on TapeStation and Qubit, and libraries were pooled at around 5.3 ng each. Sequencing of the pooled libraries was done on an Illumina HiSeq2500 single-index Rapid Run using custom sequencing primers and 2 x 100 bp reads. Regarding the original processing steps: MiGEC version 1.2.6 was used for UMI-based consensus assembly, which corrected PCR and sequencing errors. MiXCR version 2.1.1 was used for V(D)J alignment, clonotype assembly and CDR3 extraction. Gene usage, clonotype sharing and MAIT/NKT TCR abundance were normalised by analysing the top 1000, 10 000 and 20 000 clonotypes per sample. After downsampling to 27 000 UMIs, diversity was calculated as the inverse Simpson index using the vegan R package. Paired Mann-Whitney U tests were applied to discordant twin pairs, and Benjamini-Hochberg correction was used for multiple testing. TCRdb reprocessed the reads into one record per CDR3 protein sequence, lacking DNA. None of the V and J calls come from the authors' own analysis; TCRdb made them. The sample has 300,000 to 400,000 distinct CDR3 sequences on record. Under 2.5% of the sample is in the top ten clones.

As regards this clonotype: Its antigen target is currently unknown.

From each donor, a roughly 2.7 ml peripheral blood sample was collected into PAXgene tubes and kept at -80 degrees C. Total RNA was isolated from whole blood with the PAXgene blood miRNA kit on an automated QIAcube, without T cell sorting. Peripheral blood from monozygotic twin pairs, either concordant or discordant for inflammatory bowel disease, underwent deep TCRalpha and TCRbeta repertoire profiling that used unique molecular barcoding. Smoking habits were recorded for all twin pairs, and individuals were classified as current, former or never smokers. The CDR3 goes from the cysteine to the phenylalanine over 15 residues. No DNA sequence was recorded. The CDR1 and CDR2 encoded by the germline V gene (reference sequence) are SEHNR and FQNEAQ.

This sequence originates from a human donor with ulcerative colitis or Crohn's disease, or a healthy co-twin of an affected twin (not recorded which). Sequencing was carried out using blood. The sequence is built from TRBV7-9 and TRBJ1-4. The CDR3 reads as follows: CASNFGGTPNEKLFF.